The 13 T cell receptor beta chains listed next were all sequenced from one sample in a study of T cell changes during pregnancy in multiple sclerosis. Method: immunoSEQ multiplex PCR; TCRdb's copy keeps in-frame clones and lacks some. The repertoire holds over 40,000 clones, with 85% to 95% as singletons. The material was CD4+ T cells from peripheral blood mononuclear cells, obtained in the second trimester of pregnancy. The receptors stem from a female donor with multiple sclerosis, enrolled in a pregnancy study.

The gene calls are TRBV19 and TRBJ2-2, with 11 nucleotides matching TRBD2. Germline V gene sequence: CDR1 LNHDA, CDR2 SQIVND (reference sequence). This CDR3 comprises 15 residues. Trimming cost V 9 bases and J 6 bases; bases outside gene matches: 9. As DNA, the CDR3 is TGTGCCAGCCGCTTAGCGGGGGGGGTGCCCGGGGAGCTGTTTTTT. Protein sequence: CASRLAGGVPGELFF. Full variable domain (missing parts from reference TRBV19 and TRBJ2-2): DGGITQSPKYLFRKEGQNVTLSCEQNLNHDAMYWYRQDPGQGLRLIYYSQIVNDFQKGDIAEGYSVSREKKESFPLTVTSAQKNPTAFYLCASRLAGGVPGELFFGEGSRLTVL.

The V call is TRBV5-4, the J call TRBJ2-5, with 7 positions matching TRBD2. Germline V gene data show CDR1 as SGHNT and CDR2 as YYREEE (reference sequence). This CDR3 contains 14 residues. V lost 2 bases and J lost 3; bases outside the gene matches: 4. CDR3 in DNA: TGTGCCAGCAGCTTCGTAAGCGGGGAAGAGACCCAGTACTTC. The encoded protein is CASSFVSGEETQYF.

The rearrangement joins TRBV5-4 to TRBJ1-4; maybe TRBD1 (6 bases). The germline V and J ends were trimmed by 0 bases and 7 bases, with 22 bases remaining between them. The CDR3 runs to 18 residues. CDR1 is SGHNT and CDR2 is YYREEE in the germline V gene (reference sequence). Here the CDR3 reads CASSLAGGRRRGREKLFF. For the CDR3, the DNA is TGTGCCAGCAGCTTGGCGGGGGGCCGACGCCGGGGGCGTGAAAAACTGTTTTTT.

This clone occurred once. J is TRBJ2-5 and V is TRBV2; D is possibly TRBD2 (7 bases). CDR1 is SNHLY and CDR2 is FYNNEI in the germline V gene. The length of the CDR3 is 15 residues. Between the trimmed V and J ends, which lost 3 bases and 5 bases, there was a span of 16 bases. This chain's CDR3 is CASSEQGGGQETQYF. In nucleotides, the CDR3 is TGTGCCAGCAGTGAGCAAGGGGGGGGGCAGGAGACCCAGTACTTC.

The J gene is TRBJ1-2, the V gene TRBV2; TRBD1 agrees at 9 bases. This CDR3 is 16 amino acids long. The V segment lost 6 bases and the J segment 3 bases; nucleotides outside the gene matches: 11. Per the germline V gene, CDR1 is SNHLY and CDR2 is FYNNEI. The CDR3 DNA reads TGTGCCAGCAGGGGGACAGGGCATGAGCGTTACTATGGCTACACCTTC. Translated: CASRGTGHERYYGYTF. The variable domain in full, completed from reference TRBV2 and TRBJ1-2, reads EPEVTQTPSHQVTQMGQEVILRCVPISNHLYFYWYRQILGQKVEFLVSFYNNEISEKSEIFDDQFSVERPDGSNFTLKIRSTKLEDSAMYFCASRGTGHERYYGYTFGSGTRLTVV.

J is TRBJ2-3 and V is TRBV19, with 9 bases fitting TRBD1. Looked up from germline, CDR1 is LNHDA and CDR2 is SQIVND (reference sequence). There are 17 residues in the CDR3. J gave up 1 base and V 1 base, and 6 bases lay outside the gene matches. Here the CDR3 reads CASSIVGWTGGTDTQYF. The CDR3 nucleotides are TGTGCCAGTAGTATAGTAGGATGGACAGGGGGCACAGATACGCAGTATTTT.

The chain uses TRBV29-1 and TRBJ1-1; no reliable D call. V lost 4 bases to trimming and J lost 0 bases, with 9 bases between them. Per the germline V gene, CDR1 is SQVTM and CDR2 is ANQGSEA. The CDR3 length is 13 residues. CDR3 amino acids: CSVGLQMNTEAFF. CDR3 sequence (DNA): TGCAGCGTTGGACTCCAGATGAACACTGAAGCTTTCTTT.

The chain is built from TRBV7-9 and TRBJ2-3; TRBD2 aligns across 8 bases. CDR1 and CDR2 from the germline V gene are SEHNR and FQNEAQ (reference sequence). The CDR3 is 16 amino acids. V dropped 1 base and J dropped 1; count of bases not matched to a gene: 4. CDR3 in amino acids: CASSLDGGVRTDTQYF. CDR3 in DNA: TGTGCCAGCAGCTTAGACGGGGGGGTACGCACAGATACGCAGTATTTT.

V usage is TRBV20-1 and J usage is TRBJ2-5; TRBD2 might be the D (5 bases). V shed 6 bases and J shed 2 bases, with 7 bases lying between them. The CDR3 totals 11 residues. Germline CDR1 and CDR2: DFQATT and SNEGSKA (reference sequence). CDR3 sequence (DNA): TGCAGTGCGAGACTACAAGAGACCCAGTACTTC. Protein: CSARLQETQYF.

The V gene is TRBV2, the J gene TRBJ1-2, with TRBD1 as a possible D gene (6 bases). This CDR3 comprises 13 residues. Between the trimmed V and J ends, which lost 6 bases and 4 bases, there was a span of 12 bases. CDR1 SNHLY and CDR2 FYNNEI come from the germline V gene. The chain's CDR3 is CASRPGQFYGYTF. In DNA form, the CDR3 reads TGTGCCAGCAGACCTGGACAGTTCTATGGCTACACCTTC.

CDR3 amino acids: CASSLELAGSGELFF. Here the CDR3 DNA reads TGTGCCAGCAGCTTGGAACTAGCGGGTTCCGGGGAGCTGTTTTTT. This sequence joins TRBV5-6 and TRBJ2-2, with 9 bases fitting TRBD2. Trimming removed 0 bases from V and 6 bases from J; junction bases left unmatched: 3. CDR1 and CDR2 from the germline V gene are SGHDT and YYEEEE. The CDR3 loop spans 15 amino acids.

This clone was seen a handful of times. CDR3 sequence reads: CASSLSSVNTEAFF. CDR3 DNA sequence: TGTGCCAGCAGCTTATCGTCGGTGAACACTGAAGCTTTCTTT. The J gene is TRBJ1-1, the V gene TRBV11-2; D not certain. CDR1 and CDR2 (germline): SGHAT, FQNNGV. Trimming cost V 2 bases and J 0 bases, with 7 bases left between them. The CDR3 is 14 residues long. Using reference TRBV11-2 and TRBJ1-1 for the parts outside the CDR3, the full variable domain is EAGVAQSPRYKIIEKRQSVAFWCNPISGHATLYWYQQILGQGPKLLIQFQNNGVVDDSQLPKDRFSAERLKGVDSTLKIQPAKLEDSAVYLCASSLSSVNTEAFFGQGTRLTVV.

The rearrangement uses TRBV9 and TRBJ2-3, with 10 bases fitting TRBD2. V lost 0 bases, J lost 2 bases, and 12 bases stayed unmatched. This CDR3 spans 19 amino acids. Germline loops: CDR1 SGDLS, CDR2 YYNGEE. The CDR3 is CASSVAELAGGLSTDTQYF. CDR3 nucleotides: TGTGCCAGCAGCGTAGCTGAATTAGCGGGGGGCCTTTCCACAGATACGCAGTATTTT.